This TCR beta chain was retrieved from a study (dated by TCRdb to about 2016). Describing the broader study: The study investigated the origins of HIV persistence in individuals who naturally controlled HIV infection.

The receptor library was made with 5' RACE. Sequencing relied on an Illumina HiSeq 2000. TCRdb reworked the public reads: Q25 trimming with fastp, MiXCR clone assembly, productive beta chains retained. Entries are consolidated by CDR3 protein sequence, retaining the most common genes and DNA. The sample contains around 1,400 distinct CDR3 sequences, roughly 7.9% of them found a single time. The ten largest clones represent about an eighth of the sample. For CDR1 and CDR2, the germline V gene lists MNHEY and SVGAGI. Trimming removed 2 bases from V and 6 bases from J, leaving 11 bases between the germline ends. From the cysteine through the phenylalanine, the CDR3 covers 13 amino acids. Of the read, only the CDR3 DNA is kept; its 39 bases are in frame from base 1. In its sample, this clonotype comes out as medium-sized (0.01 to 0.1%). There is no known antigen for this receptor. Base qualities are not at hand, and no much larger clone is one base apart.

This sequence originates from a male donor with HIV. The chain links TRBV6-5 with TRBJ2-7, with the D gene too uncertain to name. The material sequenced was central memory T cells from blood PBMCs. Interpreted using the paper, the cell subset or site label stands for: central memory CD4+ T cells. The DNA sequence reads TGTGCCAGCAGTTACCGCACGCGTAGCGAGCAGTACTTC. Its protein reads: CASSYRTRSEQYF.